This TCR beta chain was observed in a study of blood T cell repertoires in COVID-19. In the study overall: Material from acute and convalescent COVID-19 was sourced from the United States, Italy and Spain.

Per the original data handling: Reference gene primer amplification gave estimated nucleated cell counts. Method: immunoSEQ multiplex PCR; TCRdb's copy keeps in-frame clones and lacks some. That table supplies the V and J calls and clone size; D and trimming were determined from the DNA. The table shows under 40,000 clones, with 75% to 90% occurring only once. Material for sequencing was peripheral blood. The TCR originated in a woman in her seventies with acute or convalescent COVID-19.

The CDR3, as DNA: TGTGCCAGCAGCGGTATTAGCGGGGGGACCACAGATACGCAGTATTTT. It is translated as CASSGISGGTTDTQYF. The chain has TRBV4-2 and TRBJ2-3; TRBD2 aligns across 10 bases. Germline loops: CDR1 LGHNA, CDR2 YNFKEQ. Unmatched junction bases numbered 7, after V lost 5 bases and J lost 2 bases. This CDR3 has 16 residues.